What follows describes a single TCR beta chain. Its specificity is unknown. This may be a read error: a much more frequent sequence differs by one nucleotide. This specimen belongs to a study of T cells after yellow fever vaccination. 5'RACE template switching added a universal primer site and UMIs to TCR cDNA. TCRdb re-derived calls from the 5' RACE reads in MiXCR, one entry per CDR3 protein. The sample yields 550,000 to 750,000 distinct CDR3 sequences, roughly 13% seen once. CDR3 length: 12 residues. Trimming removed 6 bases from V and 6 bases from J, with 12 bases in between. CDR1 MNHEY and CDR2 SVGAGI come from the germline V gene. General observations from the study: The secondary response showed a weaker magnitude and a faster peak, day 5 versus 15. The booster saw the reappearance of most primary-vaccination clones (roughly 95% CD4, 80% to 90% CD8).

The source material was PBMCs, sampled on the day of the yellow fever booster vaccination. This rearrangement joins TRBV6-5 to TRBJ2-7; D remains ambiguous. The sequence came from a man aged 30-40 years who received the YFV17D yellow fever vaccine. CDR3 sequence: CASSLRSREQYF. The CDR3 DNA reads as TGTGCCAGCAGCTTAAGGAGTCGCGAGCAGTACTTC.